This passage covers 29 T cell receptor beta chains from one sample sequenced in a study of T cell responses to AZD1222 COVID-19 vaccine. Produced via immunoSEQ multiplex PCR; TCRdb's table is partial and in-frame only. The top ten clones hold around 1.5% of a sample with some 150,000 clones, roughly 90% of them seen once. The sample here was peripheral blood, taken 28 days after the second AZD1222 dose. The receptors shown here come from an adult who received the AZD1222 COVID-19 vaccine.

This rearrangement joins TRBV11-1 to TRBJ2-7; TRBD1 is a possible D gene (5 bases). Trimming removed 3 bases from V and 2 bases from J, with 8 bases in between. Per the germline V gene, CDR1 is SGHAT and CDR2 is FQDESV (reference sequence). The CDR3 consists of 13 residues. Here the CDR3 DNA reads TGTGCCAGCAGCTTTGGGGCCACCTACGAGCAGTACTTC. Protein: CASSFGATYEQYF.

The rearrangement links TRBV27 to TRBJ2-1; no firm D call. Trimming took 0 bases from V and 7 from J, leaving 7 bases between them. The CDR3 totals 13 residues. In germline, CDR1 is MNHEY, CDR2 SMNVEV (reference sequence). CDR3 nucleotide sequence: TGTGCCAGCAGTTTATCCCGACTGAATGAGCAGTTCTTC. Its protein product is CASSLSRLNEQFF.

The V and J genes are TRBV4-1 and TRBJ2-2, with 12 bases identical to TRBD2. Germline CDR1 reads MGHRA; CDR2 reads YSYEKL. V shed 3 bases, J shed 7 bases, and the junction held 6 bases outside the gene matches. This CDR3 has 16 residues. For the CDR3, the DNA is TGCGCCAGCAGCCAGACTAGCGGGAGTCGGGGCGGGGAGCTGTTTTTT. Translation gives CASSQTSGSRGGELFF.

The rearrangement uses TRBV6-1 and TRBJ1-5; D unclear. The germline V and J ends were trimmed by 2 bases and 4 bases, with 15 bases remaining between them. The germline CDR1 and CDR2 sequences are MNHNS and SASEGT. This CDR3 region has 16 residues. CDR3 nucleotides: TGTGCCAGCAGTGAATTCCCGGTTCTAGGGAATCAGCCCCAGCATTTT. Amino acid sequence: CASSEFPVLGNQPQHF.

This clone was seen just once. The CDR3 bases are TGTGCCAGTAGTATAGCGACCGGAATGAATTCACCCCTCCACTTT. Its protein is CASSIATGMNSPLHF. The chain joins TRBV19 to TRBJ1-6; the D is unclear. CDR1 is LNHDA and CDR2 is SQIVND in the germline V gene (reference sequence). The CDR3 contains 15 residues. The germline V and J ends were trimmed by 1 base and 7 bases, with 11 bases remaining between them.

The chain uses TRBV7-2 and TRBJ2-3; 9 nucleotides line up with TRBD2. This CDR3 contains 17 residues. J gave up 8 bases and V 5 bases, and 17 bases lay outside the gene matches. Germline V gene sequence: CDR1 SGHTA, CDR2 FQGNSA. CDR3: CASSPNPAGGPGGTQYF. In DNA, the CDR3 is TGTGCCAGCAGCCCGAACCCGGCGGGGGGGCCGGGAGGTACGCAGTATTTT.

J is TRBJ1-1 and V is TRBV30, with 7 bases lining up with TRBD1. CDR3 length: 14 residues. V was pared by 4 bases and J by 4 bases, with 9 bases of the junction left unmatched. Germline V gene lookup returns CDR1 GTSNPN and CDR2 SVGIG (reference sequence). CDR3 protein: CAWTPTGTGTEAFF. The CDR3 nucleotides are TGTGCCTGGACCCCGACAGGGACCGGCACTGAAGCTTTCTTT.

This chain links TRBV30 with TRBJ1-1, with 7 positions matching TRBD1. The germline gives CDR1 GTSNPN, CDR2 SVGIG (reference sequence). Trimming at V came to 8 bases and at J to 7 bases, leaving 22 bases not matched to a gene. This CDR3 spans 16 amino acids. CDR3 nucleotides: TGTGCCCTGGAAGACAGGGTTTTCCTGGGGGTTGATGAAGCTTTCTTT. This translates into CALEDRVFLGVDEAFF.

The chain employs TRBV5-4 and TRBJ1-6; 11 bases align to TRBD1. The V segment lost 4 bases and the J segment 6 bases; nucleotides outside the gene matches: 6. This CDR3 is built from 16 residues. Germline assignment: CDR1 SGHNT and CDR2 YYREEE (reference sequence). The CDR3 loop reads CASSLGQGGGNSPLHF. In nucleotides, the CDR3 is TGTGCCAGCAGCCTGGGACAGGGGGGGGGTAATTCACCCCTCCACTTT.

This sequence joins TRBV19 and TRBJ1-1; D call uncertain. CDR1 is LNHDA, CDR2 SQIVND, per germline (reference sequence). V was trimmed by 0 bases and J by 0 bases, leaving 8 bases between them. The CDR3 runs to 15 residues. The CDR3 is CASSIEASMNTEAFF. CDR3 DNA sequence: TGTGCCAGTAGTATAGAGGCCAGCATGAACACTGAAGCTTTCTTT.

The CDR3 DNA reads TGTGCCAGCAGTGATCGGACTTTGGGCGAGCAGTACTTC. Amino acids: CASSDRTLGEQYF. The chain links TRBV6-1 to TRBJ2-7, with D possibly matching TRBD2 (5 bases). The germline CDR1 and CDR2 sequences are MNHNS and SASEGT. The CDR3 contains 13 residues. Trimming took 3 bases from V and 6 from J, leaving 12 bases between them.

This chain joins TRBV7-9 and TRBJ2-7; D gene ambiguous. In germline, CDR1 is SEHNR, CDR2 FQNEAQ (reference sequence). There are 12 residues in the CDR3. V shed 2 bases and J shed 5 bases, with 7 bases lying between them. The CDR3 DNA reads TGTGCCAGCAGCTTACAATGGGACGAGCAGTACTTC. Protein product: CASSLQWDEQYF.

The chain uses TRBV19 and TRBJ1-2; 8 bases match TRBD1. The CDR3 loop spans 17 amino acids. Losses at the gene ends were 3 bases for V and 8 bases for J; bases not matched to a gene: 17. Germline V gene lookup returns CDR1 LNHDA and CDR2 SQIVND (reference sequence). The CDR3 DNA sequence: TGTGCCAGTAGTATGTCGGCCTTGCAGGGGGCTTTTGAAGGCTACACCTTC. Translating gives CASSMSALQGAFEGYTF.

The V call is TRBV6-5, the J call TRBJ1-3; TRBD1 might be the D (5 bases). CDR1 is MNHEY, CDR2 SVGAGI, per germline. The CDR3 contains 15 residues. V dropped 7 bases and J dropped 1 base, with 14 bases sitting between them. CDR3 in amino acids: CASKESWGSGNTIYF. The CDR3 coding sequence is TGTGCCAGCAAAGAAAGCTGGGGGTCTGGAAACACCATATATTTT.

The chain joins TRBV2 to TRBJ2-5; D may be TRBD1 (6 bases). Per germline, CDR1 SNHLY and CDR2 FYNNEI. The CDR3 loop spans 14 amino acids. The germline V and J ends were trimmed by 6 bases and 1 base, with 12 bases remaining between them. The DNA for the CDR3 is TGTGCCAGCAGCCCTCAAGGGGGCCAAGAGACCCAGTACTTC. Its translation is CASSPQGGQETQYF.

The V and J genes are TRBV10-3 and TRBJ1-6, with 9 bases aligning to TRBD1. The trim removed 2 bases at V and 10 bases at J, leaving 6 bases unmatched. The CDR3 sequence is 15 residues long. Germline V gene data show CDR1 as ENHRY and CDR2 as SYGVKD. The DNA of the CDR3 is TGTGCCATCAGTGAGACGGACAGGGGTGTATCACCCCTCCACTTT. Translation: CAISETDRGVSPLHF.

The chain uses TRBV15 and TRBJ1-1; no clear D. The CDR3 extends over 15 amino acids. V shed 1 base and J shed 0 bases, with 9 bases lying between them. The germline gives CDR1 LNHNV, CDR2 YYDKDF (reference sequence). The CDR3 DNA reads TGTGCCACCAGCAGAGTAGCAGGTGTGAACACTGAAGCTTTCTTT. Its translation is CATSRVAGVNTEAFF.

This chain uses TRBV25-1 with TRBJ2-3; D uncertain. Germline V gene data show CDR1 as MGHDK and CDR2 as SYGVNS. The CDR3 is made up of 14 amino acids. The germline V and J ends were trimmed by 1 base and 3 bases, with 8 bases remaining between them. In DNA form, the CDR3 reads TGTGCCAGCAGTGAATGGGGTATTACAGATACGCAGTATTTT. It is translated as CASSEWGITDTQYF.

The J gene is TRBJ2-7, the V gene TRBV19, with D uncertain. Germline V gene sequence: CDR1 LNHDA, CDR2 SQIVND (reference sequence). Between the trimmed V and J ends, which lost 6 bases and 3 bases, there was a span of 6 bases. The CDR3 totals 11 residues. This chain's CDR3 is CASSTNYEQYF. In nucleotides, the CDR3 is TGTGCCAGTAGCACAAACTACGAGCAGTACTTC.

This chain uses TRBV28 with TRBJ1-5, with D perhaps TRBD1 (5 bases). V dropped 5 bases and J dropped 7 bases, with 12 bases sitting between them. The CDR3 totals 13 residues. CDR1 and CDR2 from the germline V gene are MDHEN and SYDVKM. CDR3 loop: CASSNHRSQPQHF. Written as DNA, the CDR3 is TGTGCCAGCAGTAACCACAGGAGCCAGCCCCAGCATTTT. The variable domain in full, with the rest retrieved from reference TRBV28 and TRBJ1-5, is DVKVTQSSRYLVKRTGEKVFLECVQDMDHENMFWYRQDPGLGLRLIYFSYDVKMKEKGDIPEGYSVSREKKERFSLILESASTNQTSMYLCASSNHRSQPQHFGDGTRLSIL.

V gene TRBV19 combines with J gene TRBJ1-1, with a tentative D call TRBD1 (5 bases). The CDR3 is made up of 13 amino acids. The V gene lost 3 bases and the J gene lost 8 bases, with 13 bases spanning the gap. Per the germline V gene, CDR1 is LNHDA and CDR2 is SQIVND (reference sequence). CDR3 in amino acids: CASSIQGIDEAFF. The CDR3, as DNA: TGTGCCAGTAGTATCCAGGGAATTGACGAAGCTTTCTTT.

CDR3 sequence: CASTPRDRVFYGYTF. CDR3 DNA sequence: TGTGCCAGCACCCCCCGGGACAGGGTCTTTTATGGCTACACCTTC. V is TRBV6-5 and J is TRBJ1-2; 9 bases align to TRBD1. This CDR3 has 15 amino acids. Looked up from germline, CDR1 is MNHEY and CDR2 is SVGAGI. Trimming cost V 7 bases and J 5 bases; bases outside gene matches: 11.

This chain connects TRBV7-2 to TRBJ1-2; D is unresolved. This CDR3 comprises 17 residues. V lost 5 bases and J 7 bases, leaving 26 bases between the germline ends. Germline loops: CDR1 SGHTA, CDR2 FQGNSA. CDR3 sequence (DNA): TGTGCCAGCAGCACCCCCGTACTTTCAGGCTCCGTCTTTGGCTACACCTTC. The encoded protein is CASSTPVLSGSVFGYTF.

The chain combines TRBV6-5 with TRBJ2-5, with D perhaps TRBD1 (6 bases). Germline V gene data show CDR1 as MNHEY and CDR2 as SVGAGI. This CDR3 is 14 amino acids long. Trimming shortened V by 5 bases and J by 0 bases, and 10 bases separated the two germline ends. In DNA form, the CDR3 reads TGTGCCAGCAGTCGTGGGACAAACCAAGAGACCCAGTACTTC. Translation gives CASSRGTNQETQYF.

V is TRBV19 and J is TRBJ2-3, with 11 bases lining up with TRBD1. This CDR3 has 13 residues. Germline CDR1 is LNHDA and CDR2 is SQIVND (reference sequence). Unmatched junction bases numbered 4, after V lost 6 bases and J lost 8 bases. DNA for the CDR3: TGTGCCAGTAGCACCGGGACAGGGGGTACGCAGTATTTT. Translated: CASSTGTGGTQYF.

The chain is built from TRBV7-2 and TRBJ2-5, with TRBD2 matching over 13 bases. This CDR3 region has 18 residues. J gave up 4 bases and V 2 bases, and 10 bases lay outside the gene matches. CDR1 is SGHTA and CDR2 is FQGNSA in the germline V gene. The CDR3 protein is CASSLSPLAGGNGETQYF. CDR3 coding DNA: TGTGCCAGCAGCTTATCCCCACTAGCGGGGGGGAATGGAGAGACCCAGTACTTC.

This clone occurred once. V and J are TRBV6-5 and TRBJ1-3; unclear D gene. Germline V gives CDR1 MNHEY, CDR2 SVGAGI. The CDR3 totals 15 residues. Trimming cost V 7 bases and J 8 bases, with 21 bases left between them. CDR3 sequence: CASIESPGRWYTIYF. The DNA for the CDR3 is TGTGCCAGCATCGAAAGCCCGGGGAGGTGGTACACCATATATTTT.

This chain connects TRBV15 to TRBJ2-7; no clear D gene. Germline values: CDR1 LNHNV, CDR2 YYDKDF (reference sequence). Trimming left V 3 bases short and J 1 base short, with 10 bases between. This CDR3 spans 14 amino acids. CDR3 loop: CATSSHRVSYEQYF. DNA for the CDR3: TGTGCCACCAGCAGTCACCGGGTTTCCTACGAGCAGTACTTC.

The chain is built from TRBV9 and TRBJ1-2; D is possibly TRBD1 (6 bases). Trimming took 4 bases from V and 7 from J, leaving 23 bases between them. Germline V gene data show CDR1 as SGDLS and CDR2 as YYNGEE. The CDR3 consists of 16 residues. In nucleotides, the CDR3 is TGTGCCAGCAGCCCTTCTGGGGGGGCGAACCCTCTTGGCTACACCTTC. It encodes CASSPSGGANPLGYTF.